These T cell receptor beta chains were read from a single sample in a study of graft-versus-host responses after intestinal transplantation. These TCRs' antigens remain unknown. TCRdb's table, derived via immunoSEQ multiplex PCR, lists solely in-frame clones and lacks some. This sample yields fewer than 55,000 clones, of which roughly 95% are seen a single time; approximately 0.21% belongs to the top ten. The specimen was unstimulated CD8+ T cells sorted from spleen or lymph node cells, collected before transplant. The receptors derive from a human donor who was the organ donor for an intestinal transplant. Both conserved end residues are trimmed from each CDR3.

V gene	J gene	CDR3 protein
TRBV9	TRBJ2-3	ASSAGTPPDTQY
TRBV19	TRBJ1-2	ASSIDGPELDYGYT
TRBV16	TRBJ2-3	ASSQSVGSGTDTQY
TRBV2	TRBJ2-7	ATLPVGQSSYEQY
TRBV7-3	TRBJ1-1	ASSIQGGNTEAF
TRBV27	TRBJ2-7	ASPLIPPGASSSYEQY
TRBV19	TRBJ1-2	ASSIPGYGYT
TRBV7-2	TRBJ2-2	ASSQGQPGELF
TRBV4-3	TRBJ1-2	ASSQEGRINRDSNYGYT
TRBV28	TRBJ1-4	ASEGQGQEKLF
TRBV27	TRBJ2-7	ASSLWGQGAHEQY
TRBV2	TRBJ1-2	ASRSLRPGPLGYGYT
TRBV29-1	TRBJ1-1	SVETGLGSFSTEAF
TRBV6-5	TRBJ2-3	ASSYSSTDTQY
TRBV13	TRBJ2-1	ASSLAAGGPHNEQF
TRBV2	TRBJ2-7	ASTDSYEQY
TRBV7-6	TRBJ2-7	ASRDSSSYEQY
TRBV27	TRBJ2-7	ASSVGTGIREQY
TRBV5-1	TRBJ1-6	ASSLLGLEPPLH
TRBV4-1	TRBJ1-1	ASSQVRETYTEAF
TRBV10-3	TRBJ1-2	AISDLLRRDSNNYGYT
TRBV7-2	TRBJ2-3	ASSHPGLVRTQY
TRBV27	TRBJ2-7	ASSLYSGLGDYEQY
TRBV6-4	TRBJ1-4	ASTARRATNEKLF
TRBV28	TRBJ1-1	ASRSEGPTEAF
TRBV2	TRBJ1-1	ASSGGGTEAF
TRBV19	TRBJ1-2	ASSIGISTWSYT
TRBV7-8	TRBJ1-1	ASTETGGSTEAF
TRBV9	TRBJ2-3	ASSEPRDWDTDTQY
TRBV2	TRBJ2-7	ASSEALQQVYEQY
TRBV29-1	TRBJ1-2	SVDSGVYGYT
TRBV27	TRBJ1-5	ASSLTGNSQPQH
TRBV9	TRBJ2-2	ASSVGRRDTFGNTGELF
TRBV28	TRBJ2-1	ASSSLTGDNEQF
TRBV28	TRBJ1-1	ASMVNTEAF
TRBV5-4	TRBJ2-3	ASSFFIGPTPDTQY
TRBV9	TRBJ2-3	ASSASSRTDTQY
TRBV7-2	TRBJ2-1	ASGGGRGDEQF
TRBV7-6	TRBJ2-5	ASSLWGGETQY
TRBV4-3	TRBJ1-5	ASSQIQTGDQPQH
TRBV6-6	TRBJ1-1	ASSDWTYGAEAF